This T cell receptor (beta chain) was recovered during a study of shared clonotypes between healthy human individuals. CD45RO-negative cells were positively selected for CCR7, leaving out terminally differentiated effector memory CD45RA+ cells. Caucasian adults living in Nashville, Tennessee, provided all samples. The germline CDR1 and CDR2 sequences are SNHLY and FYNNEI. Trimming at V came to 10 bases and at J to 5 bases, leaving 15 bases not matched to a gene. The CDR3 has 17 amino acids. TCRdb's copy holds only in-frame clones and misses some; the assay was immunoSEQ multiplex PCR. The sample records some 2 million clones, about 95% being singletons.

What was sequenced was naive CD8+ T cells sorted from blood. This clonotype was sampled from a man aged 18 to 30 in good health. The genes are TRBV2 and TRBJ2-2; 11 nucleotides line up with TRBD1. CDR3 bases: TGTGCCACCGAAATAACCCCCGGGACAGGGGGGACCGGGGAGCTGTTTTTT. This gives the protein CATEITPGTGGTGELFF.